This is a list of T cell receptor beta chains from one sample in a study of blood T cell repertoires in COVID-19. Sequenced by immunoSEQ multiplex PCR; TCRdb stores in-frame clones only, minus some. The sample shows 55,000 or so clones, 65% to 90% of them seen only once. Material: peripheral blood. These receptors were taken from a human donor in a cohort sampled during active COVID-19. CDR3s leave out the opening cysteine and the closing phenylalanine or tryptophan. Each record gives: J gene, V gene, CDR3 protein.

TRBJ2-1 TRBV19 ASSIFRTSGSSSYNEQF
TRBJ2-7 TRBV6-5 ASRTSASSYEQY
TRBJ2-1 TRBV5-8 ASSPGTSGTNEQF
TRBJ2-7 TRBV5-4 ASRKDREIYEQY
TRBJ1-4 TRBV24-1 ATSDPRQGTNEKLF
TRBJ2-5 TRBV9 ASSVEGQGGQETQY
TRBJ1-4 TRBV5-1 ASSPTPVVGEKLF
TRBJ1-2 TRBV28 ASSFFGGGYT
TRBJ2-7 TRBV11-3 ASSSGGPRFEQY
TRBJ1-2 TRBV30 AWSKGQSENYGYT
TRBJ2-3 TRBV2 ASSQDSTDTQY
TRBJ2-1 TRBV4-2 ASSQGLGSGRYNEQF
TRBJ2-1 TRBV6-1 ASSDGSYNEQF
TRBJ2-3 TRBV7-9 ASSPDIDTQY
TRBJ2-5 TRBV14 ASSQDRGRGETQY
TRBJ2-4 TRBV5-5 ASSRRGGDKNIQY
TRBJ1-2 TRBV5-1 ASSLAGDYGYT
TRBJ1-1 TRBV15 ATSREGGALNTEAF
TRBJ2-5 TRBV19 ASTHRGDQETQY
TRBJ2-3 TRBV10-3 ASAGQAGYTDTQY
TRBJ2-5 TRBV24-1 ATSDPGTGGETQY
TRBJ2-7 TRBV7-8 ASSSWVAGIHEQY
TRBJ1-2 TRBV11-2 ASSSRGLNYGYT
TRBJ1-2 TRBV5-1 ASSLLGESGYT
TRBJ2-7 TRBV6-5 ASSRSPTYEQY
TRBJ1-2 TRBV29-1 SVDWGVGNYGYT
TRBJ2-1 TRBV19 ASSIRGGGRTSASSYNEQF
TRBJ1-5 TRBV7-9 ASSLQGDNQPQH
TRBJ2-1 TRBV3-1/TRBV3-2 ASSQRDRYNEQF